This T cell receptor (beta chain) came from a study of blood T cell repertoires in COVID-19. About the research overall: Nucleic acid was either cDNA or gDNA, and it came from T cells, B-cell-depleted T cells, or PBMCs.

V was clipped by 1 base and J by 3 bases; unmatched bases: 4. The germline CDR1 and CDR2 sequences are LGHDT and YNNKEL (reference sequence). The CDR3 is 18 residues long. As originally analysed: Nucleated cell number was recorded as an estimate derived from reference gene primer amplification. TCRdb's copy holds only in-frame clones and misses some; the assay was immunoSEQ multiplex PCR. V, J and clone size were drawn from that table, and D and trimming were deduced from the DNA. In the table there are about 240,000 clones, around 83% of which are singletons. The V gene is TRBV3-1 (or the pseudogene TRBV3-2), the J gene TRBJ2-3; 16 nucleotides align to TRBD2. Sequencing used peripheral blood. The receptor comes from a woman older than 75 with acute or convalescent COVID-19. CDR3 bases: TGTGCCAGCAGCCAAGTTGGGACTAGCGGGGGGGGGACAGATACGCAGTATTTT. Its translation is CASSQVGTSGGGTDTQYF.